The 29 T cell receptor beta chains reported below all come from one sample, sequenced in a study of blood T cell repertoires in COVID-19 (TCRdb year 2020). Libraries were prepared through the immunoSEQ multiplex PCR assay. TCRdb retrieved this table from immuneACCESS and kept in-frame rearrangements only. Not all clones are present; in checked studies, unresolved V genes account for under half, and no reason is known for the remainder. Here the sample has 150,000 or so clones; roughly 80% occur a single time. The ten largest account for around 10% of the sample. Sequencing was performed on PBMCs or T cells enriched from blood (not recorded which). Receptors were obtained from a man aged 45-60 years who had recovered from COVID-19.

This chain connects TRBV4-1 to TRBJ2-7; 8 nucleotides align to TRBD2. Germline V gene data show CDR1 as MGHRA and CDR2 as YSYEKL. The CDR3 totals 15 residues. The V segment lost 2 bases and the J segment 6 bases; nucleotides outside the gene matches: 9. The CDR3 bases are TGCGCCAGCAGCCAATATGAGCGGGAGCTATCCGAGCAGTACTTC. Its translation is CASSQYERELSEQYF.

The rearrangement uses TRBV7-8 and TRBJ2-1; 8 bases agree with TRBD2. This CDR3 contains 13 residues. Unmatched junction bases numbered 7, after V lost 5 bases and J lost 10 bases. Germline lookup yields CDR1 SGHVS and CDR2 FQNEAQ. For the CDR3, the DNA is TGTGCCAGCAGCCGGGGACTAGTAAGGGAGCAGTTCTTC. It specifies CASSRGLVREQFF. The full variable domain, with the rest looked up from reference TRBV7-8 and TRBJ2-1, is GAGVSQSPRYKVAKRGQDVALRCDPISGHVSLFWYQQALGQGPEFLTYFQNEAQLDKSGLPSDRFFAERPEGSVSTLKIQRTQQEDSAVYLCASSRGLVREQFFGPGTRLTVL.

V gene TRBV9 combines with J gene TRBJ2-7; TRBD2 matches 7 bases. The CDR3 totals 14 residues. V lost 0 bases to trimming and J lost 6 bases; unmatched junction nucleotides: 6. Germline V gene lookup returns CDR1 SGDLS and CDR2 YYNGEE. This chain's CDR3 is CASSVAIGGSEQYF. CDR3 nucleotides: TGTGCCAGCAGCGTAGCTATTGGCGGGAGCGAGCAGTACTTC.

The CDR3 spells CASSGQISYEQYF. CDR3 nucleotide sequence: TGCGCCAGCAGCGGACAAATCTCCTACGAGCAGTACTTC. The genes are TRBV5-1 and TRBJ2-7; D is perhaps TRBD1 (5 bases). This CDR3 is 13 amino acids long. Per germline, CDR1 SGHRS and CDR2 YFSETQ. V lost 4 bases and J 0 bases, leaving 8 bases between the germline ends.

This chain uses TRBV3-1 (or the pseudogene TRBV3-2) with TRBJ1-6; D is perhaps TRBD1 (5 bases). Germline-derived CDR1 and CDR2 are LGHDT and YNNKEL (reference sequence). Trimming removed 10 bases at V and 9 bases at J, with 22 bases between. CDR3 size: 15 residues. CDR3: CATQERGGIGSPLHF. Here the CDR3 DNA reads TGTGCCACCCAAGAGAGGGGAGGGATCGGTTCACCCCTCCACTTT.

CDR3 DNA sequence: TGTGCCAGCAGCTATGGGACTAGCGGGGGAGAGACCCAGTACTTC. Encoded protein: CASSYGTSGGETQYF. The V call is TRBV3-1 (or the pseudogene TRBV3-2), the J call TRBJ2-5; 14 nucleotides agree with TRBD2. V trimming: 5 bases; J trimming: 4 bases; junction bases outside the gene matches: 3. This CDR3 is built from 15 residues. Per germline, CDR1 LGHDT and CDR2 YNNKEL (reference sequence).

The chain links TRBV28 to TRBJ2-3; 12 nucleotides match TRBD1. The V gene end was trimmed by 6 bases and the J gene end by 5 bases; junction bases not matched to a gene: 12. CDR1 is MDHEN, CDR2 SYDVKM, per germline. The CDR3 has 17 amino acids. The DNA for the CDR3 is TGTGCCAGCAGCCCTGGGTTTGGGACAGGGGGCTTAGATACGCAGTATTTT. It translates to CASSPGFGTGGLDTQYF.

The CDR3 protein is CASSNGENTEAFF. The CDR3 region has the DNA TGTGCCAGCAGCAACGGTGAGAACACTGAAGCTTTCTTT. This chain links TRBV6-5 with TRBJ1-1, with unresolved D. From germline, CDR1 is MNHEY and CDR2 SVGAGI. The CDR3 sequence is 13 residues long. Trimming stripped 6 bases from V and 1 base from J, with 9 bases between.

This clone has at least ten counts. The rearrangement uses TRBV5-1 and TRBJ2-1, with D perhaps TRBD1 (5 bases). Germline CDR1 and CDR2: SGHRS and YFSETQ. The CDR3 has 14 residues. Trimming took 4 bases from V and 10 from J, leaving 18 bases between them. The CDR3 nucleotides are TGCGCCAGCAGCACGGATTTCAGGGATGGGGAGCAGTTCTTC. This sequence encodes CASSTDFRDGEQFF.

J is TRBJ2-4 and V is TRBV2; D possibly corresponds to TRBD2 (6 bases). CDR1 and CDR2 (germline): SNHLY, FYNNEI. CDR3 length: 16 amino acids. V dropped 4 bases and J dropped 0 bases, with 13 bases sitting between them. The CDR3 DNA reads TGTGCCAGCAGTGTATATAGCGGTCTAGCCAAAAACATTCAGTACTTC. This translates into CASSVYSGLAKNIQYF.

The chain links TRBV7-9 to TRBJ2-7; 9 bases agree with TRBD1. The CDR3 is made up of 15 amino acids. CDR1 is SEHNR and CDR2 is FQNEAQ in the germline V gene (reference sequence). The V segment lost 5 bases and the J segment 4 bases; nucleotides outside the gene matches: 9. CDR3 in DNA: TGTGCCAGCAGCACTCCTGGGGACAGGGCTTACGAGCAGTACTTC. Protein product: CASSTPGDRAYEQYF.

The gene calls are TRBV20-1 and TRBJ2-7; D is unclear. This CDR3 spans 14 amino acids. The V end was cut by 3 bases, the J end by 3 bases, with 15 bases between. The germline V gene encodes CDR1 DFQATT and CDR2 SNEGSKA (reference sequence). Here the CDR3 reads CSASGFLSSYEQYF. CDR3 in DNA: TGCAGTGCTAGTGGATTCCTATCAAGCTACGAGCAGTACTTC.

In this sample, this clone turned up once. The chain is built from TRBV12-3 or TRBV12-4 and TRBJ2-2; D not resolved. This CDR3 comprises 13 residues. V was pared by 3 bases and J by 7 bases, with 9 bases between. CDR3 DNA: TGTGCCAGCAGTTTGTTGTCGGGCGGGGAGCTGTTTTTT. It is translated as CASSLLSGGELFF.

The J gene is TRBJ2-2, the V gene TRBV5-1; weak D call: TRBD2 (7 bases). CDR3 length equals 15 residues. Germline V gene sequence: CDR1 SGHRS, CDR2 YFSETQ. Trimming cost V 4 bases and J 4 bases, with 14 bases left between them. This CDR3 is CASSPGGQITGELFF. Here the CDR3 DNA reads TGCGCCAGCAGCCCCGGGGGGCAGATCACCGGGGAGCTGTTTTTT.

This clone was recorded only once. This rearrangement joins TRBV11-2 to TRBJ1-1; D not resolved. The CDR3 has 11 residues. Germline V gives CDR1 SGHAT, CDR2 FQNNGV. V lost 6 bases and J lost 6, with 8 bases in between. The CDR3 nucleotides read TGTGCCAGCAGTACGGTGGCTGAAGCTTTCTTT. Translated, it gives CASSTVAEAFF.

The chain is built from TRBV24-1 and TRBJ2-1; 7 nucleotides agree with TRBD1. This CDR3 has 17 residues. CDR1 is KGHDR and CDR2 is SFDVKD in the germline V gene. V shed 4 bases and J 6 bases; nucleotides not matched to a gene: 14. CDR3 in DNA: TGTGCCACCAGTGAGCCGCTCACAGGGGTACGCGGCAATGAGCAGTTCTTC. Translating gives CATSEPLTGVRGNEQFF.

The chain links TRBV5-5 to TRBJ2-7; D is unclear. The CDR3 runs 13 residues. V was clipped by 0 bases and J by 5 bases, with 9 bases between them. The germline CDR1 and CDR2 sequences are SGHKS and YYEKEE (reference sequence). The CDR3 loop is CASSLAEVNEQYF. DNA of the CDR3: TGTGCCAGCAGCTTGGCTGAGGTAAACGAGCAGTACTTC.

The genes are TRBV3-1 (or the pseudogene TRBV3-2) and TRBJ2-2, with TRBD1 identical over 7 bases. Germline V CDR1 and CDR2: LGHDT, YNNKEL (reference sequence). This CDR3 has 15 residues. Germline trimming cut 4 bases from V and 2 bases from J; bases unmatched to any gene: 4. The CDR3 sequence: CASSLTGSNTGELFF. CDR3 coding DNA: TGTGCCAGCAGCCTGACAGGGAGCAACACCGGGGAGCTGTTTTTT.

This clone was seen more than once but under ten times. The gene calls are TRBV5-1 and TRBJ2-5; D uncertain. This CDR3 spans 12 amino acids. CDR1 is SGHRS, CDR2 YFSETQ, per germline. V dropped 1 base and J dropped 5 bases, with 6 bases sitting between them. The chain's CDR3 is CASSLYRETQYF. The CDR3 region has the DNA TGCGCCAGCAGCTTGTATCGGGAGACCCAGTACTTC.

J is TRBJ2-2 and V is TRBV5-4, with 7 bases that match TRBD1. V shed 4 bases, J shed 3 bases, and the junction held 6 bases outside the gene matches. This CDR3 comprises 15 residues. CDR1 is SGHNT, CDR2 YYREEE, per germline (reference sequence). The CDR3 loop is CASSRKTGHTGELFF. The CDR3 DNA reads as TGTGCCAGCAGCCGGAAGACAGGGCACACCGGGGAGCTGTTTTTT. Combining the CDR3 with reference TRBV5-4 and TRBJ2-2 gives the whole variable domain ETGVTQSPTHLIKTRGQQVTLRCSSQSGHNTVSWYQQALGQGPQFIFQYYREEENGRGNFPPRFSGLQFPNYSSELNVNALELDDSALYLCASSRKTGHTGELFFGEGSRLTVL.

The rearrangement joins TRBV6-5 to TRBJ1-2; 7 positions match TRBD1. Trimming at V came to 6 bases and at J to 4 bases, leaving 8 bases not matched to a gene. From germline, CDR1 is MNHEY and CDR2 SVGAGI. The CDR3 consists of 14 residues. The CDR3 protein is CASRPGTATYGYTF. CDR3 bases: TGTGCCAGCAGACCAGGGACAGCCACCTATGGCTACACCTTC.

V and J are TRBV2 and TRBJ1-1; D remains ambiguous. The V end lost 5 bases, the J end lost 1 base, and 5 bases lay between the germline ends. Germline V CDR1 and CDR2: SNHLY, FYNNEI. The CDR3 totals 12 residues. CDR3 bases: TGTGCCAGCAGTCGGGAGAACACTGAAGCTTTCTTT. As protein: CASSRENTEAFF.

The table lists this clone with a few counts. V usage is TRBV27 and J usage is TRBJ1-2; TRBD1 agrees at 9 bases. Germline CDR1 reads MNHEY; CDR2 reads SMNVEV (reference sequence). The CDR3 is 14 residues long. V was clipped by 6 bases and J by 4 bases; unmatched bases: 6. CDR3 loop: CASRATGGSYGYTF. CDR3 nucleotide sequence: TGTGCCAGCAGGGCCACAGGGGGCTCCTATGGCTACACCTTC.

The chain joins TRBV2 to TRBJ2-1; D may be TRBD2 (6 bases). The CDR3 extends over 14 amino acids. Trimming shortened V by 6 bases and J by 2 bases, and 11 bases separated the two germline ends. Germline CDR1 SNHLY, CDR2 FYNNEI. CDR3: CASSGRVTYNEQFF. The DNA of the CDR3 is TGTGCCAGCAGCGGGAGAGTCACCTACAATGAGCAGTTCTTC.

This clone was counted only a few times. J is TRBJ2-4 and V is TRBV2, with 12 bases matching TRBD2. CDR3 length: 16 amino acids. V trimming: 8 bases; J trimming: 2 bases; junction bases outside the gene matches: 7. Germline CDR1 SNHLY, CDR2 FYNNEI. DNA of the CDR3: TGTGCCAGCGAGGGGACTAGCGGGTTTACCAAAAACATTCAGTACTTC. Protein sequence: CASEGTSGFTKNIQYF.

V usage is TRBV10-2 and J usage is TRBJ1-4, with 7 positions matching TRBD1. The germline gives CDR1 WSHSY, CDR2 SAAADI. The CDR3 is 15 amino acids. Trimming at V came to 4 bases and at J to 3 bases, leaving 5 bases not matched to a gene. The DNA of the CDR3 is TGCGCCAGCAGTGGGCTGGGACAGCCTAATGAAAAACTGTTTTTT. It codes for CASSGLGQPNEKLFF.

For this clone: Additional DNA sequences in this sample encode the identical CDR3. V and J are TRBV7-2 and TRBJ1-2; 9 nucleotides match TRBD1. The CDR3 is 15 residues long. From germline, CDR1 is SGHTA and CDR2 FQGNSA. V lost 5 bases to trimming and J lost 1 base; unmatched junction nucleotides: 5. The CDR3 region has the DNA TGTGCCAGCAGCCTCTCGGGACAGGGTAACTATGGCTACACCTTC. Protein product: CASSLSGQGNYGYTF.

This clone appeared once. The V call is TRBV7-8, the J call TRBJ1-1, with D hard to call. The CDR3 is 13 amino acids. Germline V gives CDR1 SGHVS, CDR2 FQNEAQ. V lost 3 bases and J lost 1, with 6 bases in between. Here the CDR3 reads CASSFTWNTEAFF. In nucleotides, the CDR3 is TGTGCCAGCAGCTTTACATGGAACACTGAAGCTTTCTTT.

This clone turned up a few times. The gene calls are TRBV6-5 and TRBJ1-2; TRBD1 aligns across 8 bases. Germline V gene lookup returns CDR1 MNHEY and CDR2 SVGAGI. The CDR3 has 14 amino acids. Trimming took 6 bases from V and 3 from J; bases not matched to a gene: 6. CDR3 sequence (DNA): TGTGCCAGCAGCCCGGACAGGGTTGACTATGGCTACACCTTC. As protein: CASSPDRVDYGYTF.